This T cell receptor (beta chain) originates from a study of response to subunit inactivated influenza vaccine. Study-level points and caveats: T cells newly recruited by each seasonal influenza vaccination are few, the authors suggested.

This clonotype has just a few counts. Its specificity is unknown. TCRdb called the RT-PCR reads again in MiXCR, with one record for every CDR3 protein. The sample carries a few hundred thousand distinct CDR3 sequences, about a tenth recorded once. The CDR3 length is 15 residues. Germline CDR1 and CDR2: MNHEY and SVGEGT. With 5 bases clipped from V and 7 bases from J, the junction kept 8 bases outside the gene matches. The clonotype comes from a man aged 45-65 years who received an inactivated influenza vaccine. The genes are TRBV6-2 or TRBV6-3 and TRBJ2-1; TRBD2 agrees at 10 bases. The sample was PBMCs from blood, taken around seven weeks after vaccination. The CDR3 spells CASSALAGERNEQFF. The CDR3, as DNA: TGTGCCAGCAGTGCTCTAGCGGGGGAAAGGAATGAGCAGTTCTTC.